The rows below give T cell receptor beta chains drawn from one sample of a study of regulatory T cells in long-lasting Graves disease. One entry per CDR3 protein, called by TCRdb with MiXCR from the multiplex PCR reads. The data contain about 470,000 distinct CDR3 sequences, around 21% of them singletons. Sequencing was performed on peripheral blood mononuclear cells (PBMCs), taken when the disease was refractory, from a patient treated with antithyroid drugs. The receptor source for this set is a female donor with Graves disease. Each CDR3 is given with its conserved first and last residue. A D gene is named only where the DNA matches it firmly. Rows may omit the clone size; those that give it use once, few, many or a size class.

V gene	J gene	clone size	D gene	CDR3 DNA	CDR3 protein
TRBV5-1	TRBJ1-6	few	NA	TGCGCCAGCAGACCGGAAGATTTGGATTCACCCCTCCACTTT	CASRPEDLDSPLHF
TRBV28	TRBJ1-1	many	TRBD1	TGTGCCAGCAGTCCACCCGGGACAGGGGGCAAGGCTTTCTTT	CASSPPGTGGKAFF
TRBV12-3/TRBV12-4	TRBJ2-5	many	NA	TGTGCCAGCAGGGTGCGTTTGGAAGAGACCCAGTACTTC	CASRVRLEETQYF
TRBV28	TRBJ2-7	many	TRBD2	TGTGCCATCCTTAGGACCGGGACTACTGACGAGCAGTACTTC	CAILRTGTTDEQYF
TRBV19	TRBJ2-7	NA	NA	TGTGCCAGTAGTATGGTGGTGTCCTACGAGCAGTACTTC	CASSMVVSYEQYF
TRBV10-3	TRBJ2-7	many	NA	TGTGCCATCAGTGAGTCGGTTATAGGATTCTCCGAGCAGTACTTC	CAISESVIGFSEQYF
TRBV28	TRBJ2-2	many	NA	TGTGCCAGCAGAATCCTTAGGGGAGCGTTGACCGGGGAGCTGTTTTTT	CASRILRGALTGELFF
TRBV6-5	TRBJ1-5	many	NA	TGTGCCAGCAGTTCCACTAATCAGCCCCAGCATTTT	CASSSTNQPQHF
TRBV7-6	TRBJ2-7	NA	NA	TGTGCCACCGCCTCCCCGGGCTACTACGAGCAGTACTTC	CATASPGYYEQYF
TRBV20-1	TRBJ2-3	NA	TRBD2	TGCAGTGCTCTCCCGGGACTAGCGGATTTCACAGATACGCAGTATTTT	CSALPGLADFTDTQYF
TRBV4-1	TRBJ1-1	once	NA	TGCGCCAGCAGCCAAGAAGCAAAAATGAACACTGAAGCTTTCTTT	CASSQEAKMNTEAFF
TRBV28	TRBJ2-7	many	NA	TGTGCCAGCACCTCGGACACATCGGCTTACGAGCAGTACTTC	CASTSDTSAYEQYF
TRBV28	TRBJ1-1	many	NA	TGTGCCAGCAGTCCCCAAGGACGGGCAGCAGCTTTCTTT	CASSPQGRAAAFF
TRBV6-1	TRBJ2-7	many	TRBD2	TGTGCCAGCAGCCCCGGGACTAGCGGAGATCCCTCCTACGAGCAGTACTTC	CASSPGTSGDPSYEQYF
TRBV19	TRBJ1-2	many	TRBD1	TGTGCCAGTAACCGGGACAGGGGAACTAACTATGGCTACACCTTC	CASNRDRGTNYGYTF
TRBV20-1	TRBJ2-5	few	NA	TGCAGTGCTAGAGATCCGGGGGGCAGTGGAGAGACCCAGTACTTC	CSARDPGGSGETQYF
TRBV6-2/TRBV6-3	TRBJ2-7	many	NA	TGTGCCAGCAGTTACGAAGGGGGGGCTCCCTACGAGCAGTACTTC	CASSYEGGAPYEQYF
TRBV19	TRBJ1-2	many	NA	TGTGCCAGCGAGGACAACTATGGCTACACCTTC	CASEDNYGYTF
TRBV11-2	TRBJ2-7	many	TRBD2	TGTGCCAGCACCCTAGGGGTAGCGGGAGGGTCCTACGAGCAGTACTTC	CASTLGVAGGSYEQYF
TRBV20-1	TRBJ2-1	NA	NA	TGCAGTGCTAGAGGGCTAGCGTACAATGAGCAGTTCTTC	CSARGLAYNEQFF
TRBV7-9	TRBJ2-7	NA	NA	TGTGCCAGCAGCGATGCGGGGTCAGGTCCCTACGAGCAGTACTTC	CASSDAGSGPYEQYF
TRBV7-2	TRBJ1-3	NA	NA	TGTGCCAGCAGCCTTCGTCCCCCGGGTGGAAACACCATATATTTT	CASSLRPPGGNTIYF
TRBV7-9	TRBJ1-1	many	TRBD1	TGTGCCAGCAGCCAACAGGGGGACCTTGGAGCTTTCTTT	CASSQQGDLGAFF
TRBV28	TRBJ2-3	NA	NA	TGTGCCAGCAGTCCGGATACGAACACAGATACGCAGTATTTT	CASSPDTNTDTQYF
TRBV19	TRBJ2-3	few	TRBD2	TGTGCCAGTGGTAGCGGGCGCACAGATACGCAGTATTTT	CASGSGRTDTQYF
TRBV7-2	TRBJ2-7	many	NA	TGTGCCAGCAGCTTAGAACCCCACTACGAGCAGTACTTC	CASSLEPHYEQYF
TRBV27	TRBJ2-1	NA	TRBD2	TGTGCCAGCCACCTCAGGACTAGCGGGAGATCCTACAATGAGCAGTTCTTC	CASHLRTSGRSYNEQFF
TRBV7-6	TRBJ2-7	NA	TRBD1	TGTGCCAGCACGCCCGACAGGGGGTCCGAGCAGTACTTC	CASTPDRGSEQYF
TRBV25-1	TRBJ2-5	NA	NA	TGTGCCAGCAGTGGGACAGTTCGGACCCAGTACTTC	CASSGTVRTQYF
TRBV9	TRBJ2-1	once	TRBD2	TGTGCCAGCAGCGTAGAAAGGCTAGCGGGAATCACTGAGCAGTTCTTC	CASSVERLAGITEQFF
TRBV28	TRBJ2-7	many	TRBD1	TGTGCCAGCAACGAACTTCCCGGGACAGGGAGTTTTAAGCAGTACTTC	CASNELPGTGSFKQYF
TRBV2	TRBJ2-1	many	NA	TGTGCCAGCAGGACTGTTTACAATGAGCAGTTCTTC	CASRTVYNEQFF
TRBV28	TRBJ1-1	many	TRBD1	TGTGCCAGCAGAAATAGGGACAGGGGGAACACTGAAGCTTTCTTT	CASRNRDRGNTEAFF
TRBV10-3	TRBJ2-7	few	TRBD2	TGTGCCATCAGCCCCGGGACTAGCGGGTCCTACGAGCAGTACTTC	CAISPGTSGSYEQYF
TRBV12-3/TRBV12-4	TRBJ2-1	few	NA	TGTGCCAGCAAGATCTTGGTCTGGGGGGCGTACAATGAGCAGTTCTTC	CASKILVWGAYNEQFF
TRBV30	TRBJ1-6	many	NA	TGTGCCGCACGAAGGGCCCCGGGACCCCTCCACTTT	CAARRAPGPLHF
TRBV5-1	TRBJ2-7	many	NA	TGCGCCAGCAGCCGGGACGATTCAAGCTCCTACGAGCAGTACTTC	CASSRDDSSSYEQYF
TRBV7-8	TRBJ1-1	many	NA	TGTGCCAGCAGCTTAATGGGCAGGACTGAAGCTTTCTTT	CASSLMGRTEAFF
TRBV12-3/TRBV12-4	TRBJ1-1	many	NA	TGTGCCAGCAGGTCCGCAGAGAGCACTGAAGCTTTCTTT	CASRSAESTEAFF
TRBV2	TRBJ2-2	many	NA	TGTGCCAGCAGAACCGGGATTAACACCGGGGAGCTGTTTTTT	CASRTGINTGELFF
TRBV5-6	TRBJ2-7	NA	TRBD1	TGTGCCAGCAGCACATTGGACAGGGGATTCTACGAGCAGCACTTC	CASSTLDRGFYEQHF
TRBV6-1	TRBJ2-5	many	TRBD1	TGTGCCAGCAGCGACCGTGAAACCGGGACAGGAGGGGAGACCCAGTACTTC	CASSDRETGTGGETQYF
TRBV6-1	TRBJ2-7	many	TRBD2	TGTGCCAGCAGACCTAGCGGGAGGAGGTACGAGCAGTACTTC	CASRPSGRRYEQYF
TRBV12-3/TRBV12-4	TRBJ2-5	many	TRBD1	TGTGCCAGCAGCTCCGGGACAGGCAAAAAAGAGACCCAGTACTTC	CASSSGTGKKETQYF
TRBV11-2	TRBJ2-7	many	NA	TGTGCCAGCAGCTCGCCCGGGGGTCCGCCCTACGAGCAGTACTTC	CASSSPGGPPYEQYF
TRBV5-5	TRBJ2-7	NA	NA	TGTGCCAGCAGCTCGGACATTAGCACAGACGAGCAGTACTTC	CASSSDISTDEQYF
TRBV28	TRBJ2-3	NA	TRBD2	TGTGCCAGCAGTATCTCTAGCGGGACCACAGATACGCAGTATTTT	CASSISSGTTDTQYF
TRBV30	TRBJ2-2	NA	NA	TGTGCCTGGAGCAAAGGGGGAGGGATCATCGGGGAGCTGTTTTTT	CAWSKGGGIIGELFF
TRBV7-3	TRBJ2-1	NA	TRBD2	TGTGCCAGCAGCTTATGGGGGACTACGGGGCATGAGCAGTTCTTC	CASSLWGTTGHEQFF
TRBV5-6	TRBJ1-1	NA	NA	TGTGCCAGCAGCTTGCAAAACCTTGCGAACACTGAAGCTTTCTTT	CASSLQNLANTEAFF
TRBV6-1	TRBJ2-5	many	NA	TGTGCCAGCACGACCGGGGCCGTGGAGACCCAGTACTTC	CASTTGAVETQYF
TRBV6-2/TRBV6-3	TRBJ2-1	NA	TRBD2	TGTGCCAGCAGTTCTTTGCTGAGCGGGAGCCCCTACAATGAGCAGTTCTTC	CASSSLLSGSPYNEQFF
TRBV2	TRBJ2-2	many	NA	TGTGCCAGCAGGGACAGTTTCTATACCGGGGAGCTGTTTTTT	CASRDSFYTGELFF
TRBV24-1	TRBJ2-2	many	NA	TGTGCCACCAGTGATTTGACGGGAAGCACCGGGGAGCTGTTTTTT	CATSDLTGSTGELFF
TRBV12-3/TRBV12-4	TRBJ1-5	many	NA	TGTGCCAGCAGTTTAGCTGGGAGTCAGAGCAATCAGCCCCAGCATTTT	CASSLAGSQSNQPQHF
TRBV6-1	TRBJ2-2	many	NA	TGTGCCAGCAGTGGGGTGACTAGGACAGGCACCGGGGAGCTGTTTTTT	CASSGVTRTGTGELFF